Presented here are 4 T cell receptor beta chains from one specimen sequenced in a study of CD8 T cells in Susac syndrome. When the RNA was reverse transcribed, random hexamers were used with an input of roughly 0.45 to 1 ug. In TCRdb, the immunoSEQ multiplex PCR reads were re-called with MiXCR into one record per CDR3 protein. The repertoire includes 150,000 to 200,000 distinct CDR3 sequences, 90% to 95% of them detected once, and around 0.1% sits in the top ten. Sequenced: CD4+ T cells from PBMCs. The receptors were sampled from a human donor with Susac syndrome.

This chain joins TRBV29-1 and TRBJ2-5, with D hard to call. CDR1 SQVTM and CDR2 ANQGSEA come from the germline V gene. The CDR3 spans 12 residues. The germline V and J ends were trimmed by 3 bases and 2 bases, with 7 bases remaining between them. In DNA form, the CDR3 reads TGCAGCGTTGAGCACGGTCAAGAGACCCAGTACTTC. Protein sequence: CSVEHGQETQYF.

CDR3 in amino acids: CASSHARVLGNTIYF. In nucleotides, the CDR3 is TGCGCCAGCAGCCACGCCCGGGTACTTGGAAACACCATATATTTT. J is TRBJ1-3 and V is TRBV4-1; D uncertain. V was clipped by 3 bases and J by 3 bases, with 12 bases between them. Germline values: CDR1 MGHRA, CDR2 YSYEKL. The CDR3 is 15 residues long.

The CDR3 is CASSTRRLTTEAFF. The CDR3 DNA is TGTGCCAGTAGTACAAGACGATTGACTACTGAAGCTTTCTTT. The rearrangement links TRBV19 to TRBJ1-1; no clear D gene. V gave up 4 bases and J gave up 5 bases, with 14 bases separating them. The germline V gene has CDR1 LNHDA and CDR2 SQIVND (reference sequence). This CDR3 comprises 14 residues.

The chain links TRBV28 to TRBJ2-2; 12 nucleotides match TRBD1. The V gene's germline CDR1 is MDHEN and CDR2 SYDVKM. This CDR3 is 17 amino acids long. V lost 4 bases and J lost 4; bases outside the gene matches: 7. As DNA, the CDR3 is TGTGCCAGCAGTTCGCCGGGACAGGGGGCGGGCACCGGGGAGCTGTTTTTT. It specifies CASSSPGQGAGTGELFF.